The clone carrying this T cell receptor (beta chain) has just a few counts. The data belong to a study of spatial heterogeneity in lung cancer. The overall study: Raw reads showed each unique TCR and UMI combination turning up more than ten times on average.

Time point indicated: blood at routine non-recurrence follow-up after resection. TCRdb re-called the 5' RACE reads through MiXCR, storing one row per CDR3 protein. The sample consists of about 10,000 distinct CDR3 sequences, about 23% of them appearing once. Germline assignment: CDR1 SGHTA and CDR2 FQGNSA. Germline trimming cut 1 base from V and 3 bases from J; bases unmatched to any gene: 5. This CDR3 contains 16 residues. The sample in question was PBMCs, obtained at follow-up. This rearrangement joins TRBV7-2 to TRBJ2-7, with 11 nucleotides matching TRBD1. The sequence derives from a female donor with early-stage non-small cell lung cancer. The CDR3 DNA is TGTGCCAGCAGCTTAGTATCCGGGACAGGGGGCTACGAGCAGTACTTC. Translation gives CASSLVSGTGGYEQYF.